Below, 7 T cell receptor beta chains from the same sample are listed, as sequenced in a study of blood T cell repertoires in COVID-19. The table came from immunoSEQ multiplex PCR; TCRdb's copy has only in-frame clones and leaves some out. The table lists 350,000 or so clones, 80% to 90% of them singletons, with 2.5% to 3.5% in the top ten. The sample comprised peripheral blood. Source of these receptors: a man aged 25-40 years with active or convalescent COVID-19.

This clone showed up just a few times. The chain carries TRBV30 and TRBJ1-5; D may be TRBD1 (6 bases). Germline V gene sequence: CDR1 GTSNPN, CDR2 SVGIG (reference sequence). The CDR3 loop spans 12 amino acids. The V and J ends lost 6 bases and 7 bases respectively, with 13 bases between them. The DNA of the CDR3 is TGTGCCTGCCAAGGGGGGGGACAGCCCCAGCATTTT. Amino acid sequence: CACQGGGQPQHF. The entire variable domain, with the rest obtained from reference TRBV30 and TRBJ1-5, is as follows: SQTIHQWPATLVQPVGSPLSLECTVEGTSNPNLYWYRQAAGRGLQLLFYSVGIGQISSEVPQNLSASRPQDRQFILSSKKLLLSDSGFYLCACQGGGQPQHFGDGTRLSIL.

V is TRBV4-1 and J is TRBJ2-3, with TRBD2 identical over 8 bases. Germline V CDR1 and CDR2: MGHRA, YSYEKL. Trimming removed 1 base from V and 6 bases from J; junction bases left unmatched: 6. This CDR3 has 15 residues. CDR3 sequence: CASSQGAGGSDTQYF. The CDR3 DNA reads as TGCGCCAGCAGCCAAGGGGCGGGAGGTTCCGATACGCAGTATTTT.

This clone has only a few counts. The chain carries TRBV5-1 and TRBJ2-2; maybe TRBD1 (5 bases). This CDR3 region has 15 residues. With 4 bases removed from V and 4 bases from J, the gap between germline ends came to 14 bases. Germline V gives CDR1 SGHRS, CDR2 YFSETQ. The CDR3 region is CASSLSGLGTGELFF. CDR3 DNA: TGCGCCAGCAGCCTTTCAGGGTTAGGCACCGGGGAGCTGTTTTTT.

V and J are TRBV3-1 (or the pseudogene TRBV3-2) and TRBJ2-2, with a possible D match to TRBD2 (5 bases). The V end lost 4 bases, the J end lost 5 bases, and 11 bases lay between the germline ends. CDR3 length: 14 residues. CDR1 and CDR2 from the germline V gene are LGHDT and YNNKEL (reference sequence). The chain's CDR3 is CASSLEPGTGELFF. CDR3 DNA sequence: TGTGCCAGCAGCCTGGAGCCGGGGACCGGGGAGCTGTTTTTT.

The chain recombines TRBV23-1 with TRBJ2-2, with 8 bases fitting TRBD2. TRBV23-1 is treated as an ORF (open reading frame) with a function not yet certain. Trimming removed 0 bases from V and 6 bases from J; junction bases left unmatched: 6. The CDR3 totals 16 residues. In DNA form, the CDR3 reads TGCGCCAGCAGTCAATCGAAAGCGGGAGATTCCGGGGAGCTGTTTTTT. This gives the protein CASSQSKAGDSGELFF.

The V and J genes are TRBV18 and TRBJ2-7; 9 bases fit TRBD1. The CDR3 contains 13 residues. Germline CDR1 KGHSH, CDR2 LQKENI. With 6 bases clipped from V and 6 bases from J, the junction kept 6 bases outside the gene matches. The CDR3 sequence: CASSGQGKSEQYF. CDR3 bases: TGTGCCAGCTCGGGACAGGGAAAGTCCGAGCAGTACTTC.

The sample holds one count of this clone. This chain links TRBV27 with TRBJ1-1, with D perhaps TRBD1 (6 bases). The CDR3 is made up of 13 amino acids. Trimming removed 0 bases at V and 7 bases at J, with 9 bases between. CDR1 MNHEY and CDR2 SMNVEV come from the germline V gene (reference sequence). The CDR3 DNA is TGTGCCAGCAGTTTATCAGGGGACATTGAAGCTTTCTTT. Protein product: CASSLSGDIEAFF.